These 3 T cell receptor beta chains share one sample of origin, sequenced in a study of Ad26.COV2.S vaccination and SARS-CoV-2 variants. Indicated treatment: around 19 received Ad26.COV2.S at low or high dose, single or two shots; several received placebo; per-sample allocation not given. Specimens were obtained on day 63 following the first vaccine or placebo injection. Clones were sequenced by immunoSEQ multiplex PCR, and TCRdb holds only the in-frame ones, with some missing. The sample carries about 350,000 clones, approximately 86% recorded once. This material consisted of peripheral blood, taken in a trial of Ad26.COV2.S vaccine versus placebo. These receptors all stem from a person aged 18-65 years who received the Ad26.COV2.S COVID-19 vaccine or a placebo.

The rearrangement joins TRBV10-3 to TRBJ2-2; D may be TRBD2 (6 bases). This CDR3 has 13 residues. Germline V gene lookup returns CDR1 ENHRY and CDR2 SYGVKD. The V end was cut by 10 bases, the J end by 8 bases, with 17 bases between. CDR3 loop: CATLGDLNGELFF. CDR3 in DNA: TGTGCCACCTTGGGGGACTTAAATGGGGAGCTGTTTTTT.

The CDR3 DNA reads TGTGCCAGCACCTTGGGAGGGACTAGCAGTGAGCAGTTCTTC. It codes for CASTLGGTSSEQFF. The V gene is TRBV7-3, the J gene TRBJ2-1, with 9 bases aligning to TRBD2. The V gene's germline CDR1 is SGHTA and CDR2 FQGTGA. With 7 bases clipped from V and 9 bases from J, the junction kept 10 bases outside the gene matches. The CDR3 is made up of 14 amino acids.

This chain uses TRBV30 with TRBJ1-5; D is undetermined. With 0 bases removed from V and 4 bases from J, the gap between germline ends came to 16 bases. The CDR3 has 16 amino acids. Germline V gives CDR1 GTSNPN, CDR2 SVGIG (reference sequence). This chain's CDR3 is CAWSVQGRPFNQPQHF. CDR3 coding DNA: TGTGCCTGGAGTGTACAAGGGAGGCCTTTTAATCAGCCCCAGCATTTT.